Below are 3 T cell receptor beta chains sequenced from a single sample in a study of regulatory T cells in long-lasting Graves disease. Through Arm-PCR of CDR3 regions and iRepertoire HTBI primers, TCR beta libraries were built. TCRdb ran MiXCR on the multiplex PCR reads and lists one entry per CDR3 protein. The table has approximately 560,000 distinct CDR3 sequences, roughly 15% seen once. Stated time point: newly diagnosed GD, antithyroid drugs for less than 3 months. The TCR library was made from RNA extracted from PBMCs. This same sample was also part of a study on T cells in Graves' hyperthyroidism and ophthalmopathy.

The sequenced sample was peripheral blood mononuclear cells (PBMCs), obtained at new diagnosis, from a patient treated with antithyroid drugs. Source of these receptors: a man aged 18 to 30 with Graves disease.

The chain combines TRBV7-2 with TRBJ2-7; D perhaps matches TRBD2 (5 bases). With 2 bases removed from V and 7 bases from J, the gap between germline ends came to 15 bases. This CDR3 comprises 14 residues. The germline V gene encodes CDR1 SGHTA and CDR2 FQGNSA. CDR3 in amino acids: CASSLYGMVEEQYF. As DNA, the CDR3 is TGTGCCAGCAGCTTATACGGGATGGTGGAAGAGCAGTACTTC.

About this clonotype: A read error may account for a junction end that differs from germline. The CDR3 spells CASSRAGSTEASF. The CDR3 DNA is TGTGCCAGTTCTCGGGCAGGGAGTACTGAAGCTTCCTTT. J is TRBJ1-1 and V is TRBV19, with D possibly TRBD1 on 5 matching bases. The CDR3 covers 13 residues. Germline CDR1 is LNHDA and CDR2 is SQIVND (reference sequence).

Comments on this clonotype: A much bigger clone sits one base away, suggesting this may be a read error. The CDR3 protein is CSAHGTSGRLPNEQFF. CDR3 bases: TGCAGTGCCCATGGGACTAGCGGGAGGCTCCCCAATGAGCAGTTCTTC. V is TRBV20-1 and J is TRBJ2-1, with 15 bases that match TRBD2. CDR3 length equals 16 residues. Germline-derived CDR1 and CDR2 are DFQATT and SNEGSKA (reference sequence). The J segment lost 6 bases and the V segment lost 6 bases, leaving 9 bases of the junction unmatched.